Below are 28 T cell receptor beta chains sequenced from a single sample in a study of regulatory T cells in long-lasting Graves disease. Libraries of TCR beta came from iRepertoire HTBI primers plus Arm-PCR of CDR3 regions. TCRdb fed the multiplex PCR reads into MiXCR, producing one record per CDR3 protein. Of roughly 530,000 distinct CDR3 sequences in the sample, about 16% were seen once. As to time point: newly diagnosed GD, antithyroid drugs for less than 3 months. PBMCs provided the RNA from which the TCR library was made. This sample also belongs to another study, concerning T cells in Graves' hyperthyroidism and ophthalmopathy.

Here the sequenced sample was peripheral blood mononuclear cells (PBMCs), taken at new diagnosis, from a patient treated with antithyroid drugs. The receptors were gathered from a woman aged 35-60 years with Graves disease.

This CDR3 reads CASSLEVAKNIQYF. The DNA of the CDR3 is TGTGCCAGCAGCTTAGAGGTGGCCAAAAACATTCAGTACTTC. The rearrangement uses TRBV7-9 and TRBJ2-4; D is undetermined. The ends were cut back, 1 base at V and 1 base at J, with 5 bases in the middle. The CDR3 is 14 amino acids. Germline CDR1 SEHNR, CDR2 FQNEAQ (reference sequence).

The CDR3 bases are TGCGCCAGCAGGACGGACAGCAGCTCCTACGAGCAGTACTTC. Its protein product is CASRTDSSSYEQYF. The chain couples TRBV5-1 to TRBJ2-7, with D tentatively TRBD1 (6 bases). Deletions cut 5 bases from V and 0 bases from J, with 12 bases between. This CDR3 has 14 residues. CDR1 SGHRS and CDR2 YFSETQ come from the germline V gene.

The gene calls are TRBV7-2 and TRBJ2-4; TRBD2 agrees at 12 bases. The length of the CDR3 is 16 residues. Trimming cost V 4 bases and J 2 bases; bases outside gene matches: 3. The germline V gene encodes CDR1 SGHTA and CDR2 FQGNSA. CDR3 sequence reads: CASSWTSGNTKNIQYF. DNA of the CDR3: TGTGCCAGCAGCTGGACTAGCGGGAACACCAAAAACATTCAGTACTTC.

The V call is TRBV5-1, the J call TRBJ1-1; 8 bases map to TRBD1. The trim removed 7 bases at V and 1 base at J, leaving 9 bases unmatched. The germline V gene encodes CDR1 SGHRS and CDR2 YFSETQ. This CDR3 comprises 15 residues. DNA of the CDR3: TGCGCCAGCGCCCGACAGGGGATCAAGAACACTGAAGCTTTCTTT. This codes for CASARQGIKNTEAFF. The variable domain in full, completed from reference TRBV5-1 and TRBJ1-1, reads KAGVTQTPRYLIKTRGQQVTLSCSPISGHRSVSWYQQTPGQGLQFLFEYFSETQRNKGNFPGRFSGRQFSNSRSEMNVSTLELGDSALYLCASARQGIKNTEAFFGQGTRLTVV.

The chain has TRBV10-3 and TRBJ2-1; TRBD2 agrees at 12 bases. There are 14 residues in the CDR3. V shed 10 bases, J shed 5 bases, and the junction held 6 bases outside the gene matches. Per germline, CDR1 ENHRY and CDR2 SYGVKD. CDR3 protein: CATGRLAGDNEQFF. The CDR3 region has the DNA TGTGCCACCGGAAGACTAGCGGGGGACAATGAGCAGTTCTTC.

This clonotype has just a few counts. The V call is TRBV28, the J call TRBJ2-2; 7 bases are shared with TRBD1. The CDR3 covers 12 residues. Per germline, CDR1 MDHEN and CDR2 SYDVKM. Trimming took 4 bases from V and 9 from J; bases not matched to a gene: 2. Here the CDR3 DNA reads TGTGCCAGCAGTTCGGGACAGTGGGAGCTGTTTTTT. Amino acid sequence: CASSSGQWELFF.

This clonotype has at least ten counts. V and J are TRBV5-1 and TRBJ1-1, with D uncertain. The CDR3 covers 15 residues. Per the germline V gene, CDR1 is SGHRS and CDR2 is YFSETQ. The germline V and J ends were trimmed by 0 bases and 0 bases, with 9 bases remaining between them. CDR3 protein: CASSLGGLMNTEAFF. The CDR3 nucleotides read TGCGCCAGCAGCTTGGGAGGACTCATGAACACTGAAGCTTTCTTT. Variable domain in full (rest from reference TRBV5-1 and TRBJ1-1): KAGVTQTPRYLIKTRGQQVTLSCSPISGHRSVSWYQQTPGQGLQFLFEYFSETQRNKGNFPGRFSGRQFSNSRSEMNVSTLELGDSALYLCASSLGGLMNTEAFFGQGTRLTVV.

The V call is TRBV3-1, the J call TRBJ2-5, with TRBD1 identical over 8 bases. The trim removed 1 base at V and 4 bases at J, leaving 5 bases unmatched. CDR3 length: 15 amino acids. In germline, CDR1 is LGHDT, CDR2 YNNKEL (reference sequence). The CDR3 here is CASSQAPTGAETQYF. The CDR3 DNA follows: TGTGCCAGCAGCCAAGCCCCGACAGGGGCAGAGACCCAGTACTTC.

A few counts support this clonotype. The chain has TRBV28 and TRBJ1-1; D not certain. The germline V gene has CDR1 MDHEN and CDR2 SYDVKM. This CDR3 is built from 16 residues. V was trimmed by 4 bases and J by 5 bases, leaving 20 bases between them. CDR3 DNA sequence: TGTGCCAGCAGTTCCCTCAGGAACTTCTTGGGAACTGAAGCTTTCTTT. This sequence encodes CASSSLRNFLGTEAFF.

This clonotype was detected only a few times. This chain connects TRBV19 to TRBJ1-5; 8 bases are shared with TRBD1. Trimming cost V 5 bases and J 4 bases; bases outside gene matches: 7. In germline, CDR1 is LNHDA, CDR2 SQIVND (reference sequence). The CDR3 consists of 15 residues. The CDR3, as DNA: TGTGCCAGTAGTCTTGAGGACAGGGATAATCAGCCCCAGCATTTT. Encoded protein: CASSLEDRDNQPQHF.

This clonotype was seen ten or more times. The gene calls are TRBV6-1 and TRBJ2-7; 13 bases match TRBD2. CDR3 size: 15 residues. The J segment lost 2 bases and the V segment lost 6 bases, leaving 4 bases of the junction unmatched. Germline V gives CDR1 MNHNS, CDR2 SASEGT. The chain's CDR3 is CASSRTSGGPYEQYF. The CDR3 coding sequence is TGTGCCAGCAGCCGGACTAGCGGGGGACCCTACGAGCAGTACTTC.

The table lists this clonotype with a few counts. Compared with germline, one end of the junction differs, possibly owing to a read error. V is TRBV7-9 and J is TRBJ1-2; D call uncertain. This CDR3 contains 13 residues. The V gene's germline CDR1 is SEHNR and CDR2 FQNEAQ (reference sequence). DNA of the CDR3: TGTGCCAGCAGCCGTGGGCCAAACTATGGCCACACCTTC. It is translated as CASSRGPNYGHTF.

This clonotype was recorded at least ten times. The V gene is TRBV12-3 or TRBV12-4, the J gene TRBJ1-1; TRBD1 is a possible D gene (5 bases). The CDR3 spans 12 residues. V lost 8 bases and J 7 bases, leaving 14 bases between the germline ends. DNA of the CDR3: TGTGCCAGCCGCAACGAGAGGGGTGAAGCTTTCTTT. Translated: CASRNERGEAFF.

This rearrangement joins TRBV12-3 or TRBV12-4 to TRBJ2-2; no firm D call. The CDR3 covers 12 residues. Deletions cut 6 bases from V and 6 bases from J, with 8 bases between. CDR3 region: CASRRSAGELFF. CDR3 DNA sequence: TGTGCCAGCAGGCGGTCCGCCGGGGAGCTGTTTTTT.

This clonotype was detected many times. The chain is built from TRBV7-2 and TRBJ2-7, with D tentatively TRBD1 (5 bases). Trimming pared 1 base from V and 5 bases from J, leaving 9 bases between. Germline V gene lookup returns CDR1 SGHTA and CDR2 FQGNSA. The CDR3 has 13 residues. This CDR3 is CASSLEGRHEQYF. CDR3 coding DNA: TGTGCCAGCAGCTTAGAGGGGCGGCACGAGCAGTACTTC. Full variable domain (outside the CDR3, taken from reference TRBV7-2 and TRBJ2-7): GAGVSQSPSNKVTEKGKDVELRCDPISGHTALYWYRQSLGQGLEFLIYFQGNSAPDKSGLPSDRFSAERTGGSVSTLTIQRTQQEDSAVYLCASSLEGRHEQYFGPGTRLTVT.

This chain joins TRBV19 and TRBJ2-5, with TRBD2 matching over 9 bases. Germline V gives CDR1 LNHDA, CDR2 SQIVND (reference sequence). V gave up 7 bases and J gave up 5 bases; unmatched junction bases: 8. The CDR3 sequence is 14 residues long. CDR3 residues: CASKSSGEWETQYF. The CDR3 DNA is TGTGCCAGTAAATCTAGCGGGGAGTGGGAGACCCAGTACTTC.

This clonotype was seen a handful of times. V usage is TRBV4-1 and J usage is TRBJ2-7, with unresolved D. Trimming removed 1 base at V and 0 bases at J, with 7 bases between. Germline CDR1 is MGHRA and CDR2 is YSYEKL. The CDR3 is 14 residues long. CDR3 in DNA: TGCGCCAGCAGCCAAGGCTCGAGCTCCTACGAGCAGTACTTC. Its protein is CASSQGSSSYEQYF.

The V and J genes are TRBV28 and TRBJ1-6; D is undetermined. The CDR3 length is 14 residues. The germline gives CDR1 MDHEN, CDR2 SYDVKM. The germline V and J ends were trimmed by 5 bases and 7 bases, with 12 bases remaining between them. CDR3 nucleotide sequence: TGTGCCAGCAGTGGGTATGTGGAAAATTCACCCCTCCACTTT. Its protein product is CASSGYVENSPLHF.

This clonotype occurred many times. J is TRBJ2-1 and V is TRBV20-1; 7 bases align to TRBD2. CDR1 is DFQATT and CDR2 is SNEGSKA in the germline V gene (reference sequence). J lost 3 bases, V lost 4 bases, and 12 bases had no gene match. This CDR3 is 16 amino acids long. CDR3 nucleotides: TGCAGTGCTAAGGAGCTAGGCACTAGCGTCTACAATGAGCAGTTCTTC. It specifies CSAKELGTSVYNEQFF.

The genes are TRBV19 and TRBJ2-5, with D unclear. V was shortened by 1 base and J by 4 bases, with 7 bases between the two germline ends. CDR3 size: 13 residues. The germline CDR1 and CDR2 sequences are LNHDA and SQIVND (reference sequence). In nucleotides, the CDR3 is TGTGCCAGTAGTATAGGGGGTCGAGAGACCCAGTACTTC. Protein: CASSIGGRETQYF. The full variable domain, in which reference TRBV19 and TRBJ2-5 provide the parts outside the CDR3, is DGGITQSPKYLFRKEGQNVTLSCEQNLNHDAMYWYRQDPGQGLRLIYYSQIVNDFQKGDIAEGYSVSREKKESFPLTVTSAQKNPTAFYLCASSIGGRETQYFGPGTRLLVL.

This clonotype was observed a few times. The chain uses TRBV30 and TRBJ1-1; a possible D gene is TRBD1 (5 bases). This CDR3 contains 14 residues. The germline CDR1 and CDR2 sequences are GTSNPN and SVGIG (reference sequence). Between the trimmed V and J ends, which lost 0 bases and 4 bases, there was a span of 12 bases. In nucleotides, the CDR3 is TGTGCCTGGAGTGTAGGCGGACACGTCACTGAAGCTTTCTTT. Encoded protein: CAWSVGGHVTEAFF.

The sample holds a few counts of this clonotype. The chain carries TRBV7-9 and TRBJ1-2; D uncertain. V gave up 8 bases and J gave up 3 bases, with 1 base separating them. In germline, CDR1 is SEHNR, CDR2 FQNEAQ (reference sequence). This CDR3 comprises 9 residues. CDR3 DNA: TGTGCCAGCGACTATGGCTACACCTTC. Residues: CASDYGYTF. Using reference TRBV7-9 and TRBJ1-2 for the parts outside the CDR3, the full variable domain is DTGVSQNPRHKITKRGQNVTFRCDPISEHNRLYWYRQTLGQGPEFLTYFQNEAQLEKSRLLSDRFSAERPKGSFSTLEIQRTEQGDSAMYLCASDYGYTFGSGTRLTVV.

This clonotype was detected many times. The rearrangement joins TRBV18 to TRBJ1-2; D possibly corresponds to TRBD1 (5 bases). The germline CDR1 and CDR2 sequences are KGHSH and LQKENI. The CDR3 has 18 residues. Trimming took 2 bases from V and 3 from J, leaving 22 bases between them. CDR3: CASSPGGRSRPADYGYTF. CDR3 nucleotides: TGTGCCAGCTCACCAGGGGGACGTTCTCGCCCGGCGGACTATGGCTACACCTTC. The entire variable domain, with the rest obtained from reference TRBV18 and TRBJ1-2, is as follows: NAGVMQNPRHLVRRRGQEARLRCSPMKGHSHVYWYRQLPEEGLKFMVYLQKENIIDESGMPKERFSAEFPKEGPSILRIQQVVRGDSAAYFCASSPGGRSRPADYGYTFGSGTRLTVV.

This chain links TRBV6-2 or TRBV6-3 with TRBJ2-5; TRBD2 matches at 8 bases. With the DNA end fitting TRBJ2-1 better, the J assignment may be wrong. The CDR3 consists of 13 residues. Germline V gene sequence: CDR1 MNHEY, CDR2 SVGEGT. The CDR3 region has the DNA TGTGCCAGCAGTTACAGCGGGGGAGAGACCCAGTTCTTC. This translates into CASSYSGGETQFF.

This clonotype was detected many times. V usage is TRBV20-1 and J usage is TRBJ2-7; TRBD2 is a possible D gene (5 bases). V was pared by 7 bases and J by 2 bases, with 12 bases between. Germline V gives CDR1 DFQATT, CDR2 SNEGSKA (reference sequence). The CDR3 is made up of 12 amino acids. CDR3 region: CSGLDGAYEQYF. CDR3 DNA: TGCAGTGGTTTGGACGGGGCCTACGAGCAGTACTTC.

The sample holds many counts of this clonotype. The J gene is TRBJ1-3, the V gene TRBV5-8; 12 positions agree with TRBD1. The germline CDR1 and CDR2 sequences are SGHTS and YDEGEE. The CDR3 runs to 18 residues. Losses at the gene ends were 6 bases for V and 0 bases for J; bases not matched to a gene: 10. CDR3 DNA: TGTGCCAGCACCCTCCCGCCGGGACAGGGGGCCTCTGGAAACACCATATATTTT. It specifies CASTLPPGQGASGNTIYF.

To note about this clonotype: This clone may be a read error of a much larger clone one base away. The rearrangement uses TRBV29-1 and TRBJ2-3; no definite D call. CDR3 size: 11 residues. V lost 7 bases and J 9 bases, leaving 14 bases between the germline ends. The germline gives CDR1 SQVTM, CDR2 ANQGSEA. CDR3: CSARLDGTQYF. CDR3 in DNA: TGCAGCGCTCGGTTAGATGGCACGCAGTATTTT.

Note on this clonotype: One base away lies a much larger clone, so this may be a sequencing read error. CDR3 DNA sequence: TGCAGTGCTAGGGGAAATGAATTTATTGATAGCAATCAGCCCCAGCATTTT. Translation: CSARGNEFIDSNQPQHF. V and J are TRBV20-1 and TRBJ1-5; D remains ambiguous. Germline assignment: CDR1 DFQATT and CDR2 SNEGSKA (reference sequence). The CDR3 is 17 amino acids. The V gene lost 3 bases and the J gene lost 0 bases, with 18 bases spanning the gap.